This record covers a single T cell receptor beta chain. Germline V gene data show CDR1 as SGHTA and CDR2 as FQGNSA. Deletions cut 1 base from V and 13 bases from J, with 8 bases between. There are 12 residues in the CDR3. The study recruited people aged roughly 18 to 95 years across about two dozen US areas. Using immunoSEQ multiplex PCR, the repertoire was profiled, and TCRdb retains in-frame clones only, with some absent. The repertoire holds roughly 160,000 clones, with 70% to 80% as singletons. The data belong to a study of blood T cell repertoires in COVID-19. Study-wide background: Among Cohort 3 donors, those recovered had two negative PCRs, clearance, or symptom resolution. Donors in the United States, Italy and Spain gave samples during acute or convalescent COVID-19. T cells, B-cell-depleted T cells, or PBMCs supplied cDNA or gDNA.

The sample taken for sequencing was PBMCs or T cells enriched from blood (not recorded which). The chain uses TRBV7-2 and TRBJ1-6; D possibly corresponds to TRBD1 (6 bases). The source is a woman in her 70s in a cohort exposed to, infected with or recovered from COVID-19 (not recorded which). The chain's CDR3 is CASSLVRGPLHF. The CDR3 coding sequence is TGTGCCAGCAGCTTAGTCAGGGGCCCCCTCCACTTT.